This T cell receptor beta chain was retrieved from a study of early T cells in non-severe SARS-CoV-2 infection. Study overall: Alpha and beta chains were unpaired, from unsorted whole-blood bulk RNA.

Each cDNA molecule carried a unique molecular identifier. TCRdb redid the calling of the 5' RACE reads with MiXCR, one entry per CDR3 protein. The table lists 50,000 to 60,000 distinct CDR3 sequences, 9.5% to 15% of them singletons, with approximately 1.3% in the top ten. In its sample, this clonotype was seen many times. The CDR3 spans 15 residues. V was pared by 4 bases and J by 1 base, with 13 bases between. Germline CDR1 reads SGHAT; CDR2 reads FQNNGV. The receptor's source is an adult who was a healthcare worker with PCR-confirmed SARS-CoV-2 infection or an uninfected control (not recorded which). The V call is TRBV11-2, the J call TRBJ2-5; D is perhaps TRBD2 (6 bases). Sequenced: whole blood. CDR3 region: CASSSGLGGQETQYF. CDR3 sequence (DNA): TGTGCCAGCAGCTCTGGGCTCGGGGGCCAAGAGACCCAGTACTTC.